These 32 T cell receptor beta chains were sequenced from one sample in a study of blood T cell repertoires in COVID-19. Profiled with immunoSEQ multiplex PCR; TCRdb holds only in-frame clones, not every one. The table has some 150,000 clones, just under 85% seen once. The source material was peripheral blood. The receptors were gathered from a woman over 75 with acute or convalescent COVID-19.

The chain employs TRBV29-1 and TRBJ1-2; D remains unclear. In germline, CDR1 is SQVTM, CDR2 ANQGSEA. The V and J ends lost 4 bases and 3 bases respectively, with 12 bases between them. The CDR3 is 13 residues long. The chain's CDR3 is CSVARGKDYGYTF. The CDR3 bases are TGCAGCGTTGCTCGGGGAAAGGACTATGGCTACACCTTC.

The chain links TRBV5-6 to TRBJ1-1; the D gene is possibly TRBD1 (6 bases). Trimming took off 0 bases at V and 7 bases at J, with 10 bases between the two ends. The CDR3 totals 13 residues. From germline, CDR1 is SGHDT and CDR2 YYEEEE. CDR3 DNA: TGTGCCAGCAGCTTGGATGACAGGCGTGAAGCTTTCTTT. Protein: CASSLDDRREAFF.

This clone was seen a few times. V is TRBV18 and J is TRBJ2-2; no clear D. Trimming removed 3 bases from V and 1 base from J, with 21 bases in between. The CDR3 covers 19 residues. CDR1 KGHSH and CDR2 LQKENI come from the germline V gene. The CDR3 spells CASSPYGSEKRGNTGELFF. The CDR3 DNA sequence: TGTGCCAGCTCACCTTACGGAAGCGAGAAACGAGGGAACACCGGGGAGCTGTTTTTT.

The rearrangement joins TRBV5-6 to TRBJ2-2; D might be TRBD1 (6 bases). CDR3 length: 15 amino acids. Trimming left V 4 bases short and J 6 bases short, with 16 bases between. Germline CDR1 SGHDT, CDR2 YYEEEE. The CDR3: CASSATGFEAGELFF. The CDR3 region has the DNA TGTGCCAGCAGCGCCACAGGGTTTGAGGCCGGGGAGCTGTTTTTT.

The V and J genes are TRBV5-6 and TRBJ1-2; 11 bases fit TRBD1. Germline CDR1 SGHDT, CDR2 YYEEEE. This CDR3 is built from 15 residues. After removal of 4 bases from V and 4 bases from J, the junction contained 6 bases not matched to a gene. For the CDR3, the DNA is TGTGCCAGCAGCCCCGGGACAGGGGGGGGCTATGGCTACACCTTC. This translates into CASSPGTGGGYGYTF.

This chain uses TRBV30 with TRBJ1-1, with 7 bases that match TRBD1. The CDR3 length is 16 residues. The junction had 11 bases not matched to a gene; V was cut back by 3 bases and J by 1 base. CDR1 is GTSNPN and CDR2 is SVGIG in the germline V gene (reference sequence). CDR3 bases: TGTGCCTGGAGCGGAAGGAGGGGACAGCCGAACACTGAAGCTTTCTTT. As protein: CAWSGRRGQPNTEAFF.

The rearrangement uses TRBV6-5 and TRBJ1-1, with D possibly being TRBD1 (5 bases). The V end lost 6 bases, the J end lost 1 base, and 9 bases lay between the germline ends. The CDR3 is 13 residues long. Germline CDR1 is MNHEY and CDR2 is SVGAGI. The CDR3 DNA follows: TGTGCCAGCAGCGCAGGGCGGAACACTGAAGCTTTCTTT. Translated, it gives CASSAGRNTEAFF.

The rearrangement joins TRBV5-4 to TRBJ2-2; TRBD1 agrees at 10 bases. The CDR3 is 15 amino acids. Germline CDR1 is SGHNT and CDR2 is YYREEE (reference sequence). With V trimmed by 4 bases and J by 4 bases, 4 bases remained unmatched. DNA for the CDR3: TGTGCCAGCAGCCCTAGACAGGGGGCCACCGGGGAGCTGTTTTTT. Protein product: CASSPRQGATGELFF.

V gene TRBV7-2 combines with J gene TRBJ2-3; possibly TRBD2 for D (5 bases). V was trimmed by 5 bases and J by 5 bases, leaving 14 bases between them. The germline CDR1 and CDR2 sequences are SGHTA and FQGNSA. CDR3 length: 14 amino acids. This CDR3 reads CASSIMRTVDTQYF. The CDR3 DNA reads as TGTGCCAGCAGCATTATGCGGACTGTAGATACGCAGTATTTT.

The chain combines TRBV7-2 with TRBJ2-7; 11 bases are a match to TRBD2. The CDR3 covers 14 residues. Germline lookup yields CDR1 SGHTA and CDR2 FQGNSA. Trimming removed 5 bases from V and 7 bases from J; junction bases left unmatched: 7. The CDR3 sequence: CASSPGLAVGEQYF. CDR3 nucleotides: TGTGCCAGCAGCCCGGGACTAGCGGTTGGGGAGCAGTACTTC.

This rearrangement joins TRBV5-4 to TRBJ2-5; TRBD1 agrees at 10 bases. V was pared by 3 bases and J by 3 bases, with 5 bases of the junction left unmatched. From germline, CDR1 is SGHNT and CDR2 YYREEE (reference sequence). The CDR3 runs 15 residues. CDR3: CASSWRDRGEETQYF. The DNA of the CDR3 is TGTGCCAGCAGCTGGAGGGACAGGGGCGAAGAGACCCAGTACTTC.

The chain is built from TRBV9 and TRBJ2-3, with D uncertain. The V gene's germline CDR1 is SGDLS and CDR2 YYNGEE. The ends were cut back, 4 bases at V and 7 bases at J, with 10 bases in the middle. This CDR3 spans 12 amino acids. The CDR3 sequence is CASSPEHNTQYF. The CDR3 DNA reads as TGTGCCAGCAGCCCGGAGCACAATACGCAGTATTTT.

CDR3 DNA sequence: TGTGCCAGCAGTTTAAGGCCGGGAGGAGGCTACACCTTC. It specifies CASSLRPGGGYTF. J is TRBJ1-2 and V is TRBV12-3 or TRBV12-4; D gene uncertain. This CDR3 is 13 amino acids long. Trimming took off 2 bases at V and 8 bases at J, with 12 bases between the two ends.

The V call is TRBV2, the J call TRBJ1-5, with unresolved D. CDR1 and CDR2 (germline): SNHLY, FYNNEI. The germline V and J ends were trimmed by 4 bases and 4 bases, with 8 bases remaining between them. The CDR3 consists of 13 residues. CDR3 in amino acids: CASSGEGNQPQHF. The CDR3 DNA reads TGTGCCAGCAGTGGGGAGGGTAATCAGCCCCAGCATTTT.

The rearrangement joins TRBV7-2 to TRBJ2-3, with D maybe TRBD1 (6 bases). CDR1 SGHTA and CDR2 FQGNSA come from the germline V gene. Between the trimmed V and J ends, which lost 5 bases and 2 bases, there was a span of 14 bases. This CDR3 has 15 residues. The CDR3 loop is CASSRGQFPTDTQYF. Written as DNA, the CDR3 is TGTGCCAGCAGCCGCGGACAGTTTCCCACAGATACGCAGTATTTT.

This sequence joins TRBV7-9 and TRBJ1-1, with D maybe TRBD1 (6 bases). Germline V gene lookup returns CDR1 SEHNR and CDR2 FQNEAQ (reference sequence). This CDR3 is built from 15 residues. V was trimmed by 4 bases and J by 0 bases, leaving 12 bases between them. The CDR3 region is CASSSEGGMNTEAFF. In DNA, the CDR3 is TGTGCCAGCAGCTCTGAGGGGGGGATGAACACTGAAGCTTTCTTT.

The table lists this clone with a few counts. The V call is TRBV9, the J call TRBJ1-3; possibly TRBD1 for D (5 bases). Germline V gene sequence: CDR1 SGDLS, CDR2 YYNGEE. V was shortened by 3 bases and J by 2 bases, with 9 bases between the two germline ends. CDR3 length: 14 amino acids. CDR3 sequence (DNA): TGTGCCAGCAGCGAATCAGGGACTGGAAACACCATATATTTT. Encoded protein: CASSESGTGNTIYF.

This chain links TRBV6-5 with TRBJ1-2, with TRBD1 matching 8 bases. The CDR3 has 14 amino acids. Trimming removed 6 bases from V and 5 bases from J; junction bases left unmatched: 8. CDR1 is MNHEY, CDR2 SVGAGI, per germline. CDR3 nucleotides: TGTGCCAGCAGACCGGGGACAGGCGCGTATGGCTACACCTTC. Translation: CASRPGTGAYGYTF.

About this clone itself: This sample also contains other DNA sequences that code for the same CDR3. The CDR3 coding sequence is TGTGCCAGCAGCTCCGACAGGAACACTGAAGCTTTCTTT. Amino acids: CASSSDRNTEAFF. The chain joins TRBV7-2 to TRBJ1-1; weak D call: TRBD1 (5 bases). From germline, CDR1 is SGHTA and CDR2 FQGNSA. This CDR3 contains 13 residues. The ends were cut back, 4 bases at V and 1 base at J, with 7 bases in the middle. The whole variable domain, remainder taken from reference TRBV7-2 and TRBJ1-1, is GAGVSQSPSNKVTEKGKDVELRCDPISGHTALYWYRQSLGQGLEFLIYFQGNSAPDKSGLPSDRFSAERTGGSVSTLTIQRTQQEDSAVYLCASSSDRNTEAFFGQGTRLTVV.

The CDR3 reads CASTEDREGRPLHF. The CDR3 coding sequence is TGTGCCAGCACCGAGGACAGAGAAGGAAGGCCCCTCCACTTT. The V gene is TRBV2, the J gene TRBJ1-6, with a weak D call TRBD1 (6 bases). The germline V gene has CDR1 SNHLY and CDR2 FYNNEI. Trimming cost V 7 bases and J 13 bases, with 20 bases left between them. The CDR3 runs to 14 residues.

J is TRBJ1-2 and V is TRBV7-8; D is unclear. The germline V gene encodes CDR1 SGHVS and CDR2 FQNEAQ. The CDR3 spans 13 residues. The ends were cut back, 5 bases at V and 6 bases at J, with 13 bases in the middle. The CDR3 DNA reads TGTGCCAGCAGCCATGGGCCCGGGGATGGCTACACCTTC. This gives the protein CASSHGPGDGYTF. The full variable domain, its missing parts supplied by reference TRBV7-8 and TRBJ1-2, is GAGVSQSPRYKVAKRGQDVALRCDPISGHVSLFWYQQALGQGPEFLTYFQNEAQLDKSGLPSDRFFAERPEGSVSTLKIQRTQQEDSAVYLCASSHGPGDGYTFGSGTRLTVV.

V is TRBV12-3 or TRBV12-4 and J is TRBJ1-1, with TRBD1 as a possible D gene (5 bases). The CDR3 spans 13 residues. V lost 2 bases and J 4 bases, leaving 8 bases between the germline ends. CDR3 sequence: CASSLLGGTEAFF. The DNA for the CDR3 is TGTGCCAGCAGTTTACTCGGGGGCACTGAAGCTTTCTTT.

The table lists this clone with a count of one. The rearrangement links TRBV6-1 to TRBJ2-3, with TRBD2 matching over 8 bases. Germline assignment: CDR1 MNHNS and CDR2 SASEGT. J lost 2 bases, V lost 0 bases, and 19 bases had no gene match. The CDR3 spans 21 residues. The CDR3 DNA follows: TGTGCCAGCAGTGAAGCGAGGACTAGCTCCCTGGGCCCAGTAAACACAGATACGCAGTATTTT. It translates to CASSEARTSSLGPVNTDTQYF.

This clone is a singleton in its sample. The rearrangement joins TRBV4-1 to TRBJ2-7; D gene unclear. CDR3 length: 15 residues. V was pared by 1 base and J by 0 bases, with 10 bases between. CDR1 is MGHRA, CDR2 YSYEKL, per germline. The CDR3 reads CASSQAQVNSYEQYF. DNA for the CDR3: TGCGCCAGCAGCCAAGCCCAGGTTAACTCCTACGAGCAGTACTTC.

This chain joins TRBV25-1 and TRBJ2-5; TRBD2 agrees at 12 bases. CDR1 is MGHDK, CDR2 SYGVNS, per germline. V lost 0 bases to trimming and J lost 5 bases; unmatched junction nucleotides: 4. The CDR3 runs to 16 residues. CDR3 in amino acids: CASSEYGLAGMETQYF. The DNA of the CDR3 is TGTGCCAGCAGTGAATACGGACTAGCGGGGATGGAGACCCAGTACTTC.

The chain links TRBV3-1 (or the pseudogene TRBV3-2) to TRBJ1-1; TRBD1 might be the D (6 bases). Per germline, CDR1 LGHDT and CDR2 YNNKEL (reference sequence). This CDR3 has 14 residues. The V end was cut by 4 bases, the J end by 6 bases, with 15 bases between. CDR3 nucleotides: TGTGCCAGCAGCCCCTCCGACAGGTCCCCTGAAGCTTTCTTT. It codes for CASSPSDRSPEAFF.

The DNA of the CDR3 is TGCGCCAGCAGCCCAAGATTGACAGGGAGTTACGAGCAGTACTTC. Translation: CASSPRLTGSYEQYF. This sequence joins TRBV5-1 and TRBJ2-7; 7 positions match TRBD1. The CDR3 extends over 15 amino acids. In germline, CDR1 is SGHRS, CDR2 YFSETQ. Trimming at V came to 4 bases and at J to 4 bases, leaving 11 bases not matched to a gene.

This clone is a singleton in its sample. V usage is TRBV5-6 and J usage is TRBJ1-5; D remains ambiguous. Germline V gene sequence: CDR1 SGHDT, CDR2 YYEEEE. Trimming left V 1 base short and J 0 bases short, with 11 bases between. This CDR3 contains 16 residues. In nucleotides, the CDR3 is TGTGCCAGCAGCTTGTTGGGCGGGAATAGCAATCAGCCCCAGCATTTT. Amino acids: CASSLLGGNSNQPQHF. The full variable domain, rest sourced from reference TRBV5-6 and TRBJ1-5, is DAGVTQSPTHLIKTRGQQVTLRCSPKSGHDTVSWYQQALGQGPQFIFQYYEEEERQRGNFPDRFSGHQFPNYSSELNVNALLLGDSALYLCASSLLGGNSNQPQHFGDGTRLSIL.

V gene TRBV15 combines with J gene TRBJ1-6, with TRBD1 identical over 10 bases. The germline V gene encodes CDR1 LNHNV and CDR2 YYDKDF (reference sequence). This CDR3 is built from 17 residues. With V trimmed by 0 bases and J by 7 bases, 6 bases remained unmatched. This CDR3 reads CATSRDQTGGNNSPLHF. DNA for the CDR3: TGTGCCACCAGCAGAGATCAGACAGGGGGCAACAATTCACCCCTCCACTTT.

The J gene is TRBJ2-3, the V gene TRBV30, with D possibly TRBD2 on 5 matching bases. The V and J ends lost 4 bases and 6 bases respectively, with 8 bases between them. The CDR3 length is 11 residues. Germline loops: CDR1 GTSNPN, CDR2 SVGIG (reference sequence). The CDR3 DNA reads as TGTGCCTGGAAAAGAGGGGATACGCAGTATTTT. Encoded protein: CAWKRGDTQYF.

This clone occurred a few times. The gene calls are TRBV7-8 and TRBJ1-4; tentatively, D is TRBD1 (6 bases). Per the germline V gene, CDR1 is SGHVS and CDR2 is FQNEAQ. V gave up 5 bases and J gave up 0 bases, with 16 bases separating them. This CDR3 comprises 17 residues. CDR3 nucleotides: TGTGCCAGCAGCCCGAGGGGGGGGACAACAACTAATGAAAAACTGTTTTTT. This sequence encodes CASSPRGGTTTNEKLFF.

The count of this clone is one. The chain joins TRBV7-2 to TRBJ2-3; tentative D call: TRBD1 (6 bases). CDR1 and CDR2 (germline): SGHTA, FQGNSA. V was cut by 6 bases and J by 2 bases, with 18 bases left in between. The CDR3 sequence is 16 residues long. This CDR3 reads CASRPGRDRSTDTQYF. CDR3 sequence (DNA): TGTGCCAGCAGGCCTGGACGAGACAGGTCCACAGATACGCAGTATTTT.